The TCR beta chain under discussion was sequenced for a study of patients and donors after allogeneic stem cell transplantation. TCRdb redid the calling of the RT-PCR reads with MiXCR, one entry per CDR3 protein. Here the sample spans 150,000 to 200,000 distinct CDR3 sequences, 25% to 35% being singletons. The sample holds a few counts of this clonotype. This CDR3 region has 14 residues. The J segment lost 1 base and the V segment lost 6 bases, leaving 5 bases of the junction unmatched. The specimen was blood, either unsorted or a sorted T cell fraction (not recorded which). This chain joins TRBV12-3 or TRBV12-4 and TRBJ2-7; 8 bases fit TRBD1. This clonotype was obtained from a human donor who was either an allogeneic HSCT recipient or a stem cell or donor lymphocyte infusion donor (not recorded which). It is not recorded whose cells these are; they may come from a transplant donor. The CDR3 DNA reads as TGTGCCAGCAGGACAGGGGCCCAATCCTACGAGCAGTACTTC. Residues: CASRTGAQSYEQYF.